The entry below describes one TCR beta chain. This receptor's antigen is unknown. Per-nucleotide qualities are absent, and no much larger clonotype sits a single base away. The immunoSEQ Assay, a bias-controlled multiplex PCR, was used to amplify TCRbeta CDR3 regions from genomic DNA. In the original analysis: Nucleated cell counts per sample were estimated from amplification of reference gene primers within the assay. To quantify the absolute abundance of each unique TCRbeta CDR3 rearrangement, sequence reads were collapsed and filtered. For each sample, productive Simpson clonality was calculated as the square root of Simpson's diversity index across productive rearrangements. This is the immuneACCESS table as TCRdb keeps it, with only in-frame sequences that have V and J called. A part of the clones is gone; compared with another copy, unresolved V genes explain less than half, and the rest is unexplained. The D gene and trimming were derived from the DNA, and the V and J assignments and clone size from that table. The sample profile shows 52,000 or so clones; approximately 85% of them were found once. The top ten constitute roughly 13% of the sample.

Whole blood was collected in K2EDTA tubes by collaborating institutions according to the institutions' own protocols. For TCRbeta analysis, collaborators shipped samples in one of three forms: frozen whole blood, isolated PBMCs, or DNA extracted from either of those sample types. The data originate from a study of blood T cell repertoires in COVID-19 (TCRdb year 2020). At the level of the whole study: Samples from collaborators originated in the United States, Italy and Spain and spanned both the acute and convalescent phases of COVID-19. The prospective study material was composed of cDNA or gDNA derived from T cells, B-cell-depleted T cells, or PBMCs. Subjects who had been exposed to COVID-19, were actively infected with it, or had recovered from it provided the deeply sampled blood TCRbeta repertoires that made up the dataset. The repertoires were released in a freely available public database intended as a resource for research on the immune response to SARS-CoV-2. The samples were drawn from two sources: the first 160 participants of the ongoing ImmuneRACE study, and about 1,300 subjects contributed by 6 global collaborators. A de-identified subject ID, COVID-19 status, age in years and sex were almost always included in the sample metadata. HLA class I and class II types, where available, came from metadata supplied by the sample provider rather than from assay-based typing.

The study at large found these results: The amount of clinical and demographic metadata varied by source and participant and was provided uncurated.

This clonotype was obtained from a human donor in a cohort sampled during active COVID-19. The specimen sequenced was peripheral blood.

The base sequence is TGTGCCAGCAGCGCCTCGGAGGGGGCAGCTTTCTTT. This codes for CASSASEGAAFF. This chain joins TRBV7-9 to TRBJ1-1, with 7 bases matching TRBD1. Trimmed from V: 5 bases; trimmed from J: 10 bases; junction bases lacking a gene match: 7. Including the terminal cysteine and phenylalanine, the CDR3 comprises 12 residues. The kept DNA is CDR3 alone, 36 bases in frame from the first base. Looking up the germline V gene (reference sequence) yields CDR1 SEHNR and CDR2 FQNEAQ.